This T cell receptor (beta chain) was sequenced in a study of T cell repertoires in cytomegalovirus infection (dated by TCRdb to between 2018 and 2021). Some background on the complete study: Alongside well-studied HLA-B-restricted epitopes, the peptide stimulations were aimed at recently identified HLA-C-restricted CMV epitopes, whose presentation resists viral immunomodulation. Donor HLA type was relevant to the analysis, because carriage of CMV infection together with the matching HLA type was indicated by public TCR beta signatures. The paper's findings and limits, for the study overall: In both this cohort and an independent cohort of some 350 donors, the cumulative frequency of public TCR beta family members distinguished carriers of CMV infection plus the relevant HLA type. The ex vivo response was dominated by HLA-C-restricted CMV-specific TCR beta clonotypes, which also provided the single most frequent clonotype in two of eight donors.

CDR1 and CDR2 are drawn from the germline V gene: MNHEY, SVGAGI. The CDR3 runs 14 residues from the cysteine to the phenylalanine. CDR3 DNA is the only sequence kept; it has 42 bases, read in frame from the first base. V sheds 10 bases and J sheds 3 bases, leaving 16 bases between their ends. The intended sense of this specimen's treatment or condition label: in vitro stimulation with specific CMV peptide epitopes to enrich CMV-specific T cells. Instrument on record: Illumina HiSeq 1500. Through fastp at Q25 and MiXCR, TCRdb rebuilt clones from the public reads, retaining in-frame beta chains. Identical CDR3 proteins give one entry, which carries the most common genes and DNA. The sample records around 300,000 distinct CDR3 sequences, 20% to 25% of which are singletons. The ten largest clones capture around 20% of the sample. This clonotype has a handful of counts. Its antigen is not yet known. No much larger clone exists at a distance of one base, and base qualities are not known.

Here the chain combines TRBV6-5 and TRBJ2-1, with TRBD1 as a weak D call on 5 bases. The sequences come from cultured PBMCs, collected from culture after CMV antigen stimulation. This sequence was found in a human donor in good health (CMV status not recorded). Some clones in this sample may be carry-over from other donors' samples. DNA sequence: TGTGCCACAAGGGGTAACGTTGACTACAATGAGCAGTTCTTC. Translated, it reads CATRGNVDYNEQFF.